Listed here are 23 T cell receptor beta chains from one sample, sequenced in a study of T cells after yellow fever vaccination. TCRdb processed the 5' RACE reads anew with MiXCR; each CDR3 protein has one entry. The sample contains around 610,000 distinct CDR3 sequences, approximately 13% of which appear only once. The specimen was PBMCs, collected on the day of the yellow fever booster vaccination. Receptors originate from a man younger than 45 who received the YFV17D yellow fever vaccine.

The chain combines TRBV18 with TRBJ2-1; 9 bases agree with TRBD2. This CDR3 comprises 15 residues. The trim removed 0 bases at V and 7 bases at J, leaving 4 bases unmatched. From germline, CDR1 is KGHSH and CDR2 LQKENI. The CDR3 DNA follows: TGTGCCAGCTCACCACCCGCGGGAGGGCCAAATGAGCAGTTCTTC. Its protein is CASSPPAGGPNEQFF.

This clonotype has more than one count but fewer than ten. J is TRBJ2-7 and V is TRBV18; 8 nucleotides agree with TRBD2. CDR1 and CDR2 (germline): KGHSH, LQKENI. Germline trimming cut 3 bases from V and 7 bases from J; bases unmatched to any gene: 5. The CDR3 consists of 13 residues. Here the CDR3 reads CASSPPGTREQYF. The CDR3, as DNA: TGTGCCAGCTCACCCCCCGGGACTAGAGAGCAGTACTTC. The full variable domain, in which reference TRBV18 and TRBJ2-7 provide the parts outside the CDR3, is NAGVMQNPRHLVRRRGQEARLRCSPMKGHSHVYWYRQLPEEGLKFMVYLQKENIIDESGMPKERFSAEFPKEGPSILRIQQVVRGDSAAYFCASSPPGTREQYFGPGTRLTVT.

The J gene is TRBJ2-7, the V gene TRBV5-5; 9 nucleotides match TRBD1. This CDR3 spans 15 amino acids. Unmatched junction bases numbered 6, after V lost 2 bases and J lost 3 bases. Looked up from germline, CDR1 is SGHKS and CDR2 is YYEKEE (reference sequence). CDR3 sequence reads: CASSLRGTGIYEQYF. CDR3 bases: TGTGCCAGCAGCTTACGAGGGACAGGGATCTACGAGCAGTACTTC.

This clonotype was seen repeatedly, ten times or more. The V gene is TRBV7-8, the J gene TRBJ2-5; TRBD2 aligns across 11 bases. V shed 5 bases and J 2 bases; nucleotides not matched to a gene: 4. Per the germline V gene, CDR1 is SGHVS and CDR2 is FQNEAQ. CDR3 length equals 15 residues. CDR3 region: CASSARLAGQETQYF. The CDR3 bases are TGTGCCAGCAGCGCGCGACTAGCGGGGCAAGAGACCCAGTACTTC.

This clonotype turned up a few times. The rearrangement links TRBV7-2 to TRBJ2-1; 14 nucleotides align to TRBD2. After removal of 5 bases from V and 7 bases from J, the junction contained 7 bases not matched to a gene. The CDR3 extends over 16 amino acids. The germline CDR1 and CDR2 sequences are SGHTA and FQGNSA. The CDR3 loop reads CASSTGLAGVGNEQFF. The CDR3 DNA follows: TGTGCCAGCAGCACGGGACTAGCGGGAGTGGGAAATGAGCAGTTCTTC.

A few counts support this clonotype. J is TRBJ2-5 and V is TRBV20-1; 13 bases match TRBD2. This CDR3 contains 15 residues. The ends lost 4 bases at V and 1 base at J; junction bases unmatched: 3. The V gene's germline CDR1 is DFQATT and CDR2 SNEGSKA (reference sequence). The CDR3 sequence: CSATGLAGAQETQYF. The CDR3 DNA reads TGCAGTGCTACAGGACTAGCGGGAGCCCAAGAGACCCAGTACTTC.

This chain's CDR3 is CASSVFGDRQPQHF. The CDR3 DNA follows: TGTGCCAGCAGCGTATTCGGGGACAGACAGCCCCAGCATTTT. This chain joins TRBV9 and TRBJ1-5, with 7 bases identical to TRBD1. Germline V gene sequence: CDR1 SGDLS, CDR2 YYNGEE. Germline trimming cut 1 base from V and 7 bases from J; bases unmatched to any gene: 5. The CDR3 covers 14 residues.

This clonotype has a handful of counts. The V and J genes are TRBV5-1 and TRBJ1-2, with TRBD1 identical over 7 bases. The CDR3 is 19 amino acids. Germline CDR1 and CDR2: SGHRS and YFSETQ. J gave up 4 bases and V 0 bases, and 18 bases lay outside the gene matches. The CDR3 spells CASSLGGDDRVRICYGYTF. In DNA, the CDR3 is TGCGCCAGCAGCTTGGGCGGGGATGACAGGGTCCGAATTTGCTATGGCTACACCTTC.

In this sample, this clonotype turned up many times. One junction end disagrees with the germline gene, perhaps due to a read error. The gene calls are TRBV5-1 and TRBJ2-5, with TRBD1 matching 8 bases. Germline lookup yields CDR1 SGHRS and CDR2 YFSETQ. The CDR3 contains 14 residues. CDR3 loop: CASSPGQGGETQYF. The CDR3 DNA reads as TGTGCCAGCAGCCCCGGACAGGGTGGGGAGACCCAGTACTTC.

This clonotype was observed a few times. The CDR3 is CASSLSTDYNEQFF. CDR3 DNA: TGTGCCAGCAGCTTATCAACCGACTACAATGAGCAGTTCTTC. The chain joins TRBV7-3 to TRBJ2-1; D gene unclear. V lost 2 bases to trimming and J lost 3 bases, with 8 bases between them. CDR1 and CDR2 from the germline V gene are SGHTA and FQGTGA. The CDR3 contains 14 residues.

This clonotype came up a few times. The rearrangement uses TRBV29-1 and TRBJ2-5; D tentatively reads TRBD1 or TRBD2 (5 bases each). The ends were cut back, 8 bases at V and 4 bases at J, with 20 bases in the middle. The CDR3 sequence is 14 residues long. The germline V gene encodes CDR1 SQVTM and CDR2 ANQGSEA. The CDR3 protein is CSTVGGGDSETQYF. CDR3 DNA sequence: TGCAGCACCGTCGGTGGGGGAGACTCAGAGACCCAGTACTTC.

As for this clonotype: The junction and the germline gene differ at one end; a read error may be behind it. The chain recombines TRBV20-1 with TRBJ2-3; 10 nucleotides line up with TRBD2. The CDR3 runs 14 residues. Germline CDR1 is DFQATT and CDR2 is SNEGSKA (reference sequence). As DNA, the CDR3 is TGCAGTGCAAGAGGACTAGCGGCCTTTCTTACGCAGTATTTT. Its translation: CSARGLAAFLTQYF.

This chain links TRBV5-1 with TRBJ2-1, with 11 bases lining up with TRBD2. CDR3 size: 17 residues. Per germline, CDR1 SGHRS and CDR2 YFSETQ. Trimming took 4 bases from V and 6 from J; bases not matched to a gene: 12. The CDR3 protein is CASSPPTSGSPSNEQFF. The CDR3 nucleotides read TGCGCCAGCAGCCCACCTACTAGCGGGAGCCCTAGCAATGAGCAGTTCTTC.

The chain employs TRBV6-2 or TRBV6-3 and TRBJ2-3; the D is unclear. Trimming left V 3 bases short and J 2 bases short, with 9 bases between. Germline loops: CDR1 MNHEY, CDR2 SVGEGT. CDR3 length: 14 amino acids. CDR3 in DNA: TGTGCCAGCAGTTATGGAGCCAACACAGATACGCAGTATTTT. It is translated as CASSYGANTDTQYF.

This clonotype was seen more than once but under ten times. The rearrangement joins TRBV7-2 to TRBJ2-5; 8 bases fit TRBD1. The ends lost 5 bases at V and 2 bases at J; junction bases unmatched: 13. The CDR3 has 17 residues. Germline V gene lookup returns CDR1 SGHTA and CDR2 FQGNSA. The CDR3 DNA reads TGTGCCAGCAGCATCATACACCGGGACAGGAGACAAGAGACCCAGTACTTC. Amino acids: CASSIIHRDRRQETQYF.

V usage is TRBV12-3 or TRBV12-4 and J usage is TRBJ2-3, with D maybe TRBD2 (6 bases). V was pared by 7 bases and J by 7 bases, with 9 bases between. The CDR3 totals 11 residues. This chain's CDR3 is CASNAGHTQYF. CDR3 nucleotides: TGTGCCAGCAACGCGGGACATACGCAGTATTTT.

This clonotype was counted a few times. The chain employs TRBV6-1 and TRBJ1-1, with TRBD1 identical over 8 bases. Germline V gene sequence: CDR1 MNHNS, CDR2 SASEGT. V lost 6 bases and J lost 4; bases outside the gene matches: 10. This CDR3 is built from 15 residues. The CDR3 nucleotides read TGTGCCAGCAGGGGTACTCAGGGGGCGAGCACTGAAGCTTTCTTT. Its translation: CASRGTQGASTEAFF.

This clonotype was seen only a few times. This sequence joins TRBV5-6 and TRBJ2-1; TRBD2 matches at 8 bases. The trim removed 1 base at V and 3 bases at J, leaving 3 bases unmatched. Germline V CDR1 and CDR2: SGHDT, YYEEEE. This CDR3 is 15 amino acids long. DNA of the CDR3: TGTGCCAGCAGCTTGAGGAGCGGGAGCTACAATGAGCAGTTCTTC. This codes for CASSLRSGSYNEQFF.

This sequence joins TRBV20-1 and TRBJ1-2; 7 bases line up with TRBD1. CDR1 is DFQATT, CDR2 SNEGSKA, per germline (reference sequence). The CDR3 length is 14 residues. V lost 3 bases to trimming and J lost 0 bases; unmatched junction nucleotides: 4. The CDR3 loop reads CSASLQGTNYGYTF. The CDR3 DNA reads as TGCAGTGCTAGTTTACAGGGGACTAACTATGGCTACACCTTC.

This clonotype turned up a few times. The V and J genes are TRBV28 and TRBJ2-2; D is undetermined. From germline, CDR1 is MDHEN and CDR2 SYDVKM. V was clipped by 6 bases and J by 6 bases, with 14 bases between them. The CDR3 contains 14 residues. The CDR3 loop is CASSPPGGAGELFF. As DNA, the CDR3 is TGTGCCAGCAGCCCCCCCGGTGGAGCCGGGGAGCTGTTTTTT.

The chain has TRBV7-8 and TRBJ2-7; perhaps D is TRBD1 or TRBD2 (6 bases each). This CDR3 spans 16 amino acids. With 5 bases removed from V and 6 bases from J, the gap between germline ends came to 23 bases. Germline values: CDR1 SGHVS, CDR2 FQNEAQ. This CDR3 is CASSAPQGQGLSEQYF. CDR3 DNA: TGTGCCAGCAGCGCACCCCAGGGGCAGGGACTTAGCGAGCAGTACTTC.

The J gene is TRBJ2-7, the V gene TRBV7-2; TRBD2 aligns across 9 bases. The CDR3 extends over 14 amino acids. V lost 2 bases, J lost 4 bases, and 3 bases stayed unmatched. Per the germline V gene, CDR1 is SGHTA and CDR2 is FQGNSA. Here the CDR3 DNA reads TGTGCCAGCAGCTTAACGGGACTAGCTTACGAGCAGTACTTC. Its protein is CASSLTGLAYEQYF.

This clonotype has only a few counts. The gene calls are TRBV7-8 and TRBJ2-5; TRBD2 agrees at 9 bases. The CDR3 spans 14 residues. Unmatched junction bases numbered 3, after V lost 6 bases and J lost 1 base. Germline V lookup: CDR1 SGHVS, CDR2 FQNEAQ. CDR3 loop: CASRKLAGQETQYF. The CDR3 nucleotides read TGTGCCAGCAGGAAACTAGCGGGCCAAGAGACCCAGTACTTC.